Shown below are 30 T cell receptor beta chains from a single sample sequenced in a study of cytomegalovirus exposure and HLA in healthy donors. The primer mix had 60 Vbeta and 13 Jbeta primers. The data were produced by immunoSEQ multiplex PCR, yet TCRdb's version contains in-frame clones alone and is incomplete. In the table there are about 230,000 clones, 77% of which are singletons. The sequenced material came from PBMCs. These receptors were taken from a woman in her sixties or seventies in good health and CMV-seropositive.

The gene calls are TRBV5-1 and TRBJ2-2; 10 nucleotides agree with TRBD2. The CDR3 covers 16 residues. CDR1 is SGHRS and CDR2 is YFSETQ in the germline V gene. V lost 4 bases, J lost 5 bases, and 8 bases stayed unmatched. The DNA for the CDR3 is TGCGCCAGCAGCAGAACCGGGACTAGCGTAACCGGGGAGCTGTTTTTT. This gives the protein CASSRTGTSVTGELFF.

The J gene is TRBJ1-2, the V gene TRBV7-2; maybe TRBD1 (6 bases). Germline loops: CDR1 SGHTA, CDR2 FQGNSA. V shed 5 bases and J shed 0 bases, with 13 bases lying between them. This CDR3 has 15 residues. The CDR3 here is CASSPQGPTNYGYTF. CDR3 sequence (DNA): TGTGCCAGCAGCCCTCAGGGGCCCACTAACTATGGCTACACCTTC.

The table lists this clone with a few counts. The rearrangement uses TRBV5-1 and TRBJ1-1; possible D gene TRBD1, 5 bases. Trimming shortened V by 3 bases and J by 1 base, and 10 bases separated the two germline ends. CDR1 and CDR2 (germline): SGHRS, YFSETQ. The length of the CDR3 is 14 residues. The CDR3 coding sequence is TGCGCCAGCAGCTACGACGGGGGGAACACTGAAGCTTTCTTT. This sequence encodes CASSYDGGNTEAFF.

The V gene is TRBV23-1, the J gene TRBJ2-7, with D possibly being TRBD1 (6 bases). TRBV23-1 is reported as an ORF; its role is uncertain. Deletions cut 0 bases from V and 2 bases from J, with 11 bases between. The CDR3 sequence is 15 residues long. CDR3 nucleotide sequence: TGCGCCAGCAGTCAATCCAGGGGAGTAGCCTACGAGCAGTACTTC. Amino acid sequence: CASSQSRGVAYEQYF.

The chain is built from TRBV5-1 and TRBJ2-7; D perhaps matches TRBD1 (5 bases). The CDR3 has 13 residues. V shed 4 bases and J shed 6 bases, with 14 bases lying between them. Germline V gene lookup returns CDR1 SGHRS and CDR2 YFSETQ. CDR3 nucleotide sequence: TGCGCCAGCAGCCTGACGGACAAGGCCGAGCAGTACTTC. It specifies CASSLTDKAEQYF.

The chain links TRBV7-9 to TRBJ1-4; possible D gene TRBD1, 5 bases. This CDR3 has 15 residues. Trimming removed 1 base at V and 7 bases at J, with 13 bases between. CDR1 and CDR2 (germline): SEHNR, FQNEAQ (reference sequence). The CDR3 spells CASSLDQGLIEKLFF. CDR3 nucleotide sequence: TGTGCCAGCAGCTTAGATCAGGGCCTCATTGAAAAACTGTTTTTT.

The J gene is TRBJ1-2, the V gene TRBV6-6; tentative D call: TRBD1 (5 bases). Between the trimmed V and J ends, which lost 10 bases and 4 bases, there was a span of 25 bases. Germline V gives CDR1 MNHNY, CDR2 SVGAGI (reference sequence). This CDR3 contains 16 residues. The CDR3 region has the DNA TGTGCCACCACGGGGACGGGCGTCGGGGGAGGCTATGGCTACACCTTC. As protein: CATTGTGVGGGYGYTF.

V is TRBV7-9 and J is TRBJ1-1; TRBD1 matches 7 bases. This CDR3 has 13 residues. Looked up from germline, CDR1 is SEHNR and CDR2 is FQNEAQ (reference sequence). V was pared by 7 bases and J by 3 bases, with 5 bases of the junction left unmatched. The CDR3 DNA sequence: TGTGCCAGCACTGAAACAGGGGACACTGAAGCTTTCTTT. It translates to CASTETGDTEAFF.

The chain joins TRBV5-1 to TRBJ1-2; 8 nucleotides agree with TRBD1. This CDR3 contains 14 residues. The junction had 9 bases not matched to a gene; V was cut back by 4 bases and J by 7 bases. Germline V lookup: CDR1 SGHRS, CDR2 YFSETQ. CDR3 sequence (DNA): TGCGCCAGCAGCCCCTTAACAGGGGGAAGTGGCTACACCTTC. This encodes CASSPLTGGSGYTF.

The table lists this clone with a few counts. The chain is built from TRBV5-6 and TRBJ2-5; 12 nucleotides line up with TRBD2. J was trimmed by 2 bases and V by 3 bases; bases with no gene match: 5. The length of the CDR3 is 16 residues. In germline, CDR1 is SGHDT, CDR2 YYEEEE. CDR3 in amino acids: CASSSPGLAGQETQYF. The CDR3 DNA reads TGTGCCAGCAGCTCCCCGGGACTAGCGGGTCAAGAGACCCAGTACTTC.

This sequence joins TRBV5-1 and TRBJ2-2; tentatively, D is TRBD2 (6 bases). Trimming removed 3 bases at V and 6 bases at J, with 15 bases between. Germline CDR1 SGHRS, CDR2 YFSETQ. This CDR3 comprises 15 residues. The DNA for the CDR3 is TGCGCCAGCAGCTCACAGGATTGGGGGGCCGGGGAGCTGTTTTTT. Residues: CASSSQDWGAGELFF.

J is TRBJ2-7 and V is TRBV19; 13 nucleotides align to TRBD2. The CDR3 spans 17 residues. Per germline, CDR1 LNHDA and CDR2 SQIVND (reference sequence). V lost 1 base and J lost 1; bases outside the gene matches: 4. The CDR3: CASSIGWGLAGSYEQYF. The CDR3 DNA reads TGTGCCAGTAGTATAGGCTGGGGACTAGCGGGATCCTACGAGCAGTACTTC.

J is TRBJ2-4 and V is TRBV28; 11 positions match TRBD2. This CDR3 spans 17 amino acids. The V and J ends lost 5 bases and 3 bases, in that order; junction bases with no gene match: 9. The germline V gene has CDR1 MDHEN and CDR2 SYDVKM. CDR3 sequence (DNA): TGTGCCAGCAGTCCTTACCCCGGGACTAGCGGCAAAAACATTCAGTACTTC. Translating gives CASSPYPGTSGKNIQYF.

CDR3 region: CATGLVQETQYF. The CDR3 DNA reads TGTGCCACTGGACTGGTGCAAGAGACCCAGTACTTC. V gene TRBV2 combines with J gene TRBJ2-5, with a weak D call TRBD2 (5 bases). The CDR3 consists of 12 residues. Germline V gene data show CDR1 as SNHLY and CDR2 as FYNNEI. V was clipped by 10 bases and J by 2 bases, with 11 bases between them.

This clone was counted between two and nine times. This chain uses TRBV5-6 with TRBJ2-6; D not certain. The CDR3 contains 15 residues. V lost 4 bases and J lost 0, with 8 bases in between. CDR1 and CDR2 (germline): SGHDT, YYEEEE. The CDR3 spells CASSLGLSGANVLTF. CDR3 sequence (DNA): TGTGCCAGCAGCCTGGGTCTCTCTGGGGCCAACGTCCTGACTTTC.

The chain uses TRBV19 and TRBJ1-2; D gene ambiguous. V lost 7 bases, J lost 8 bases, and 14 bases lay in between. Looked up from germline, CDR1 is LNHDA and CDR2 is SQIVND (reference sequence). The CDR3 sequence is 12 residues long. In DNA, the CDR3 is TGTGCCAGTACCGGAGACGAGCTGGGCTACACCTTC. Amino acids: CASTGDELGYTF. Using reference TRBV19 and TRBJ1-2 for the parts outside the CDR3, the full variable domain is DGGITQSPKYLFRKEGQNVTLSCEQNLNHDAMYWYRQDPGQGLRLIYYSQIVNDFQKGDIAEGYSVSREKKESFPLTVTSAQKNPTAFYLCASTGDELGYTFGSGTRLTVV.

The chain has TRBV5-1 and TRBJ1-1; 7 nucleotides match TRBD1. The CDR3 covers 15 residues. V was pared by 4 bases and J by 3 bases, with 9 bases of the junction left unmatched. Germline lookup yields CDR1 SGHRS and CDR2 YFSETQ. CDR3 sequence (DNA): TGCGCCAGCAGCGCACAGGGGCGCTGGGACACTGAAGCTTTCTTT. It codes for CASSAQGRWDTEAFF.

V and J are TRBV6-5 and TRBJ2-1; possible D gene TRBD2, 5 bases. With 0 bases removed from V and 7 bases from J, the gap between germline ends came to 16 bases. The CDR3 is made up of 16 amino acids. The germline gives CDR1 MNHEY, CDR2 SVGAGI. The CDR3 sequence: CASSYSIYPTGNEQFF. The CDR3, as DNA: TGTGCCAGCAGTTACTCGATTTACCCAACGGGGAATGAGCAGTTCTTC.

The V and J genes are TRBV10-3 and TRBJ1-2; 11 nucleotides agree with TRBD1. This CDR3 contains 15 residues. The V and J ends lost 7 bases and 8 bases, in that order; junction bases with no gene match: 12. Per the germline V gene, CDR1 is ENHRY and CDR2 is SYGVKD. DNA for the CDR3: TGTGCCATCACCGGACAGGGGGCTTTTCTACCCGGCTACACCTTC. The encoded protein is CAITGQGAFLPGYTF.

This clone was seen more than once but under ten times. The chain combines TRBV6-4 with TRBJ1-6; no clear D. Per the germline V gene, CDR1 is MRHNA and CDR2 is SNTAGT. The CDR3 has 14 amino acids. V lost 4 bases to trimming and J lost 9 bases, with 13 bases between them. The DNA for the CDR3 is TGTGCCAGCAGTGTTTCAGGTGCCGGTTCACCCCTCCACTTT. Translation: CASSVSGAGSPLHF.

The chain recombines TRBV5-6 with TRBJ1-2, with TRBD1 identical over 7 bases. Germline trimming cut 4 bases from V and 2 bases from J; bases unmatched to any gene: 2. Per the germline V gene, CDR1 is SGHDT and CDR2 is YYEEEE. The CDR3 loop spans 13 amino acids. The CDR3 loop is CASSPDRNYGYTF. The CDR3 DNA is TGTGCCAGCAGCCCGGACAGGAACTATGGCTACACCTTC.

Turning to this clone: Sequence at one end of the junction differs from germline and may be a read error. The chain uses TRBV11-2 and TRBJ1-6; D unresolved. This CDR3 has 12 residues. Germline V gene sequence: CDR1 SGHAT, CDR2 FQNNGV. The CDR3 region has the DNA TGTGCCAGCAGCGAGAATAACTCACCCCTCCACTTT. Its protein product is CASSENNSPLHF.

This chain links TRBV2 with TRBJ2-5, with TRBD2 matching over 10 bases. This CDR3 comprises 16 residues. Germline assignment: CDR1 SNHLY and CDR2 FYNNEI. J lost 5 bases, V lost 2 bases, and 8 bases had no gene match. This chain's CDR3 is CASSEFGAGGRETQYF. The CDR3 DNA reads as TGTGCCAGCAGTGAATTTGGAGCGGGGGGGCGCGAGACCCAGTACTTC.

The V gene is TRBV6-1, the J gene TRBJ2-7, with a weak D call TRBD2 (5 bases). The germline CDR1 and CDR2 sequences are MNHNS and SASEGT. This CDR3 spans 13 amino acids. V dropped 6 bases and J dropped 11 bases, with 20 bases sitting between them. CDR3 sequence reads: CASRERFTGKKYF. The DNA for the CDR3 is TGTGCCAGCAGGGAGCGATTCACCGGGAAAAAGTACTTC.

Notes on this clone: At one end, the junction sequence differs from germline, possibly due to a read error. This chain connects TRBV11-2 to TRBJ2-7, with D unresolved. The CDR3 totals 14 residues. CDR1 and CDR2 (germline): SGHAT, FQNNGV. The CDR3 bases are TGTACCAGCAGGTCGAGCTTTCGATCCTACGAGCAGTACTTC. Its protein product is CTSRSSFRSYEQYF.

This clone occurred once. This chain uses TRBV12-5 with TRBJ1-1; 11 nucleotides match TRBD1. Germline V gene data show CDR1 as LGHNT and CDR2 as FRNRAP. This CDR3 contains 13 residues. The J segment lost 10 bases and the V segment lost 6 bases, leaving 7 bases of the junction unmatched. CDR3 nucleotides: TGTGCTAGTGGCCCGGACAGGGGGCCAGGAGCTTTCTTT. Protein: CASGPDRGPGAFF.

The chain links TRBV4-1 to TRBJ1-1; the D gene is possibly TRBD1 (6 bases). CDR3 length: 18 residues. Germline loops: CDR1 MGHRA, CDR2 YSYEKL. V lost 6 bases and J lost 4, with 27 bases in between. The CDR3 protein is CASSLLVRDTPRGTEAFF. The CDR3 bases are TGCGCCAGCAGTCTGTTAGTAAGGGACACCCCCCGTGGCACTGAAGCTTTCTTT.

This clone was seen more than once but under ten times. This chain uses TRBV6-5 with TRBJ2-5; D may be TRBD2 (7 bases). Germline V gives CDR1 MNHEY, CDR2 SVGAGI. Trimming stripped 5 bases from V and 4 bases from J, with 11 bases between. The CDR3 covers 13 residues. The DNA for the CDR3 is TGTGCCAGCAGTAGGGGGGGCGGAGAGACCCAGTACTTC. Protein: CASSRGGGETQYF.

This clone was counted between two and nine times. The chain uses TRBV11-2 and TRBJ2-7; D not resolved. The CDR3 has 14 amino acids. The germline CDR1 and CDR2 sequences are SGHAT and FQNNGV. Trimming took off 2 bases at V and 6 bases at J, with 14 bases between the two ends. Here the CDR3 reads CASSLLGTLREQYF. The DNA of the CDR3 is TGTGCCAGCAGCTTACTCGGTACGCTTCGCGAGCAGTACTTC.

This sequence joins TRBV25-1 and TRBJ2-5, with a weak D call TRBD2 (5 bases). Trimming shortened V by 1 base and J by 5 bases, and 8 bases separated the two germline ends. The V gene's germline CDR1 is MGHDK and CDR2 SYGVNS. The CDR3 has 13 amino acids. The CDR3 nucleotides are TGTGCCAGCAGTGAATTCAAGCGGGAGACCCAGTACTTC. Translation: CASSEFKRETQYF.